A single sample is the source of the 5 T cell receptor beta chains below, sequenced in a study of blood T cell repertoires in COVID-19. Measured with immunoSEQ multiplex PCR; TCRdb has only the in-frame clones, and not every one. The sample lists a few hundred thousand clones; approximately 82% were seen once. Sequencing was performed on peripheral blood. All receptors come from a young woman with acute or convalescent COVID-19.

The J gene is TRBJ1-1, the V gene TRBV4-3; possibly TRBD1 for D (5 bases). The CDR3 spans 13 residues. Germline CDR1 and CDR2: LGHNA and YSLEER. V was cut by 1 base and J by 8 bases, with 11 bases left in between. The CDR3 region is CASSQVAGREAFF. DNA for the CDR3: TGCGCCAGCAGCCAAGTGGCAGGGAGGGAAGCTTTCTTT.

J is TRBJ1-1 and V is TRBV2, with a possible D match to TRBD1 (6 bases). From germline, CDR1 is SNHLY and CDR2 FYNNEI. Between the trimmed V and J ends, which lost 6 bases and 1 base, there was a span of 12 bases. The CDR3 runs 14 residues. CDR3 region: CASSRGVENTEAFF. CDR3 nucleotides: TGTGCCAGCAGCAGGGGAGTCGAGAACACTGAAGCTTTCTTT. Drawing the rest from reference TRBV2 and TRBJ1-1, the complete variable domain is EPEVTQTPSHQVTQMGQEVILRCVPISNHLYFYWYRQILGQKVEFLVSFYNNEISEKSEIFDDQFSVERPDGSNFTLKIRSTKLEDSAMYFCASSRGVENTEAFFGQGTRLTVV.

V is TRBV5-6 and J is TRBJ2-7; 10 nucleotides match TRBD2. V trimming: 1 base; J trimming: 6 bases; junction bases outside the gene matches: 10. The CDR3 has 16 amino acids. Looked up from germline, CDR1 is SGHDT and CDR2 is YYEEEE. CDR3 loop: CASSLLSSGSFAEQYF. Written as DNA, the CDR3 is TGTGCCAGCAGCTTGCTTTCTAGCGGGAGTTTCGCCGAGCAGTACTTC. The variable domain in full, completed from reference TRBV5-6 and TRBJ2-7, reads DAGVTQSPTHLIKTRGQQVTLRCSPKSGHDTVSWYQQALGQGPQFIFQYYEEEERQRGNFPDRFSGHQFPNYSSELNVNALLLGDSALYLCASSLLSSGSFAEQYFGPGTRLTVT.

This rearrangement joins TRBV27 to TRBJ2-1; D uncertain. Germline CDR1 reads MNHEY; CDR2 reads SMNVEV (reference sequence). V was shortened by 5 bases and J by 3 bases, with 11 bases between the two germline ends. The CDR3 length is 14 residues. The CDR3 sequence is CASSPHRHYNEQFF. DNA of the CDR3: TGTGCCAGCAGTCCCCACCGACACTACAATGAGCAGTTCTTC.

This clone was counted only a few times. The V call is TRBV11-2, the J call TRBJ1-4; 7 bases fit TRBD1. The CDR3 is 18 amino acids. Germline V CDR1 and CDR2: SGHAT, FQNNGV. V was pared by 1 base and J by 7 bases, with 15 bases of the junction left unmatched. This CDR3 reads CASSLGGYRGRGGEKLFF. The CDR3 nucleotides read TGTGCCAGCAGCTTAGGAGGTTACAGGGGAAGAGGGGGTGAAAAACTGTTTTTT.